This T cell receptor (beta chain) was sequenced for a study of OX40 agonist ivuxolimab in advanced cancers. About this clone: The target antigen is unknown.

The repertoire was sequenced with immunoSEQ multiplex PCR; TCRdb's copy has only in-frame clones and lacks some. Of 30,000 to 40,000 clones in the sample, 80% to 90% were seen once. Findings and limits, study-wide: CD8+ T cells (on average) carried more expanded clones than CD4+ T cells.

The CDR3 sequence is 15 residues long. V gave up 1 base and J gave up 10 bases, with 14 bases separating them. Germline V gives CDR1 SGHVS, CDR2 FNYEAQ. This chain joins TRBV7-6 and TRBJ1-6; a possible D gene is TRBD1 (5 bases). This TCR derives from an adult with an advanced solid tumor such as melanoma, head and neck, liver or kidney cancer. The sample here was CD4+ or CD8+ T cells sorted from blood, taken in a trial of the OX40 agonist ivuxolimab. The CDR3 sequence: CASSLVGQGGSPLHF. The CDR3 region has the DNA TGTGCCAGCAGCTTAGTTGGGCAGGGAGGCTCACCCCTCCACTTT.